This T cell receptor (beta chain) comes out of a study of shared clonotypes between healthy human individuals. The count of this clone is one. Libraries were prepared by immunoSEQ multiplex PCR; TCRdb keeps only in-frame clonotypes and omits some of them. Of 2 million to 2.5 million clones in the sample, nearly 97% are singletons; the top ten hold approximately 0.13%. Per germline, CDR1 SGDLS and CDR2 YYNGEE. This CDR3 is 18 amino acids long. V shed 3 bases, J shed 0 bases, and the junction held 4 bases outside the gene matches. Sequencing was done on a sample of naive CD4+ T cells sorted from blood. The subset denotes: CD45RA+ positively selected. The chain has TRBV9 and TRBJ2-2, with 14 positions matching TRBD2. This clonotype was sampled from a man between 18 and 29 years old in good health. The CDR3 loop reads CASSAGLAGGPNTGELFF. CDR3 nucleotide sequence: TGTGCCAGCAGCGCAGGACTAGCGGGAGGACCGAACACCGGGGAGCTGTTTTTT.